The text below deals with one T cell receptor (beta chain). Its antigen is as yet unknown. In the original analysis: Filtering differed since immunoSEQ provided only junctions, with no quality scores. Method: immunoSEQ multiplex PCR; TCRdb's copy keeps in-frame clones and lacks some. V, J and clone size derive from that table, while D and trimming were established from the DNA sequence. Seen here are fewer than 850,000 clones, 90% observed once, and the top ten hold 30% to 40%. CDR1 and CDR2 (germline): SGHNT, YYREEE (reference sequence). Trimming removed 3 bases from V and 15 bases from J, with 7 bases in between. The CDR3 loop spans 9 amino acids. These data belong to a study of shared clonotypes between healthy human individuals. About the study: CD4 naive and CD4 memory each took three plates per donor, while CD8 naive took two and CD8 memory one.

Study outcomes and limitations: The four-donor shared clonotypes exceeded non-shared clonotypes in generation probability, with non-shared ones scoring lower.

Sample: memory CD8+ T cells from PBMCs. Subset denoted: CD45RO+ cells pooled with CCR7-negative TemRA cells. J is TRBJ2-1 and V is TRBV5-4, with unresolved D. The TCR originated in a man younger than 35 in good health. Some clones in this sample may be carry-over from other donors' samples. CDR3 residues: CASSWEAFF. The CDR3 DNA follows: TGTGCCAGCAGCTGGGAAGCGTTCTTC.